Presented here are 30 T cell receptor gamma chains from one specimen sequenced in a study of gamma delta lymphoproliferative disorders and STAT genes. The receptor sequences were amplified from genomic DNA of peripheral blood mononuclear cells. TCRdb reanalysed the multiplex PCR reads with CATT. The sample lists around 2,000 gamma-chain clones, 9.8% seen once, with 60% to 70% in the top ten. What was sequenced was blood. Receptor source: a human donor with gamma-delta T-cell large granular lymphocyte leukemia.

This chain links TRGV10 with TRGJ1 or TRGJ2. TCRdb lists no J gene, so it was determined here by aligning the DNA to germline. TRGV10 is marked as an open reading frame, function uncertain. The CDR3 spans 16 residues. Losses at the gene ends were 8 bases for V and 3 bases for J; bases not matched to a gene: 17. In DNA form, the CDR3 reads TGTGCTGCGTGGGATCCCTTGCCCCTTACTTATTATAAGAAACTCTTT. As protein: CAAWDPLPLTYYKKLF.

In its sample, this clone ranks as medium-sized. CDR3: CATWERRKLF. Written as DNA, the CDR3 is TGTGCCACCTGGGAAAGGCGGAAACTCTTT. The V and J genes are TRGV4 and TRGJ1 or TRGJ2. No J gene is reported in TCRdb; it was inferred here by comparing the DNA with germline. With V trimmed by 4 bases and J by 12 bases, 6 bases remained unmatched. The germline V gene encodes CDR1 EGSTGY and CDR2 YDSYTSSV. There are 10 residues in the CDR3.

This clone counts as medium-sized. V gene TRGV2 combines with J gene TRGJP2. TCRdb does not report a J gene; here it was assigned by matching the DNA to germline references. J was trimmed by 0 bases and V by 5 bases; bases with no gene match: 6. Germline CDR1 is EGSNGY and CDR2 is YDSYNSKV. CDR3 size: 15 residues. Written as DNA, the CDR3 is TGTGCCACCTGGGCTGAGAATAGTAGTGATTGGATCAAGACGTTT. This codes for CATWAENSSDWIKTF.

This clone showed up just a few times. V and J are TRGV5P and TRGJ1 or TRGJ2. Here the J gene was assigned by germline matching of the DNA, as TCRdb has none. TRGV5P is an annotated pseudogene. CDR3 size: 13 residues. The CDR3 protein is CATWGRPGYKKLF. CDR3 coding DNA: TGTGCCACCTGGGGCAGGCCGGGTTATAAGAAACTCTTT.

This clone was recorded a few times. The chain links TRGV4 to TRGJ1 or TRGJ2. The J gene was not available in TCRdb and was assigned here by matching the DNA to germline segments. V shed 4 bases and J 6 bases; nucleotides not matched to a gene: 18. Per the germline V gene, CDR1 is EGSTGY and CDR2 is YDSYTSSV. The CDR3 length is 16 residues. The CDR3 DNA follows: TGTGCCACCTGGGACAGAAGATCACATGGCGGTTATAAGAAACTCTTT. Protein: CATWDRRSHGGYKKLF.

The chain joins TRGV9 to TRGJ1 or TRGJ2. TCRdb offers no J gene call, so here the DNA was matched to germline to obtain one. The CDR3 runs 10 residues. CDR1 is GITISATS, CDR2 ISYDGTV, per germline (reference sequence). After removal of 1 base from V and 11 bases from J, the junction contained 2 bases not matched to a gene. The CDR3 region is CALWEVEKLF. CDR3 nucleotides: TGTGCCTTGTGGGAGGTTGAGAAACTCTTT.

Relative to its sample, this clone is medium-sized. The rearrangement links TRGV8 to TRGJ1 or TRGJ2. TCRdb offers no J gene call, so here the DNA was matched to germline to obtain one. V lost 0 bases to trimming and J lost 4 bases; unmatched junction nucleotides: 0. This CDR3 contains 12 residues. Germline V gene sequence: CDR1 VENAVY, CDR2 YDSYNSRV. For the CDR3, the DNA is TGTGCCACCTGGGATAGGTATTATAAGAAACTCTTT. Translating it yields CATWDRYYKKLF.

Relative to its sample, this clone is medium-sized. The chain has TRGV10 and TRGJ1 or TRGJ2. Here the J gene came from matching the DNA to germline, since TCRdb omits it. TRGV10 carries the ORF label, with uncertain function. Trimming took 8 bases from V and 4 from J; bases not matched to a gene: 21. The CDR3 sequence is 17 residues long. In DNA form, the CDR3 reads TGTGCTGCGTGGGCCTGCGGTCCCCATTACCCCTATTATAAGAAACTCTTT. Protein sequence: CAAWACGPHYPYYKKLF.

Only a few counts were recorded for this clone. The sample contains more than one DNA sequence encoding this CDR3. The CDR3: CATWDGKKLF. As DNA, the CDR3 is TGTGCCACCTGGGATGGGAAGAAACTCTTT. The gene calls are TRGV4 and TRGJ1 or TRGJ2. The J gene is absent in TCRdb and was assigned here via DNA matching to germline. There are 10 residues in the CDR3. With V trimmed by 0 bases and J by 10 bases, 0 bases remained unmatched. Germline CDR1 reads EGSTGY; CDR2 reads YDSYTSSV.

This clone was counted between two and nine times. The CDR3 loop reads CATWAKQIAYYKKLF. The CDR3 DNA reads TGTGCCACCTGGGCAAAACAGATAGCTTATTATAAGAAACTCTTT. This chain connects TRGV8 to TRGJ1 or TRGJ2. TCRdb gives no J gene; it was assigned here by matching the DNA to germline. CDR3 size: 15 residues. The junction had 13 bases not matched to a gene; V was cut back by 5 bases and J by 3 bases. CDR1 is VENAVY and CDR2 is YDSYNSRV in the germline V gene.

Notes on this clone: No DNA is shown, since the ends of the CDR3 on it are uncertain; the CDR3 is the one TCRdb lists. The V gene call is TRGV10, and the J gene call is absent. TRGV10 carries the ORF label, with uncertain function. The CDR3 is 16 residues long, counting both termini. CDR3 loop: CAAWDSRNSLAVEQHF.

This clone is labeled medium-sized (0.01 to 0.1%). The CDR3 coding sequence is TGTGCCACAAGGGGATGGGTAAAGAAACTCTTT. Translating gives CATRGWVKKLF. The genes are TRGV4 and TRGJ1 or TRGJ2. TCRdb is silent on the J gene; assignment here came from matching the DNA to germline. V gave up 10 bases and J gave up 10 bases; unmatched junction bases: 13. Germline V lookup: CDR1 EGSTGY, CDR2 YDSYTSSV. CDR3 size: 11 residues.

CDR3 in amino acids: CALWEVQTTGWFKIF. CDR3 bases: TGTGCCTTGTGGGAGGTGCAAACCACTGGTTGGTTCAAGATATTT. J is TRGJP1 and V is TRGV9. The J gene is absent in TCRdb and was assigned here via DNA matching to germline. The CDR3 is made up of 15 amino acids. Germline CDR1 is GITISATS and CDR2 is ISYDGTV (reference sequence). V lost 0 bases and J lost 2; bases outside the gene matches: 3.

This clone was detected a few times. This is likely an artifact of a read error, given a far larger clone one base away. The same CDR3 also results from other DNA sequences found in this sample. This sequence joins TRGV9 and TRGJP. TCRdb gives no J gene; it was assigned here by matching the DNA to germline. Trimming removed 4 bases from V and 10 bases from J; junction bases left unmatched: 7. The length of the CDR3 is 15 residues. Germline V gene sequence: CDR1 GITISATS, CDR2 ISYDGTV (reference sequence). In DNA, the CDR3 is TGTGCCTTGTGGGATACAGAATTGGGCAAAAAAATCAAGGTATTT. Its protein product is CALWDTELGKKIKVF.

This chain connects TRGV9 to TRGJ1 or TRGJ2. TCRdb offers no J gene call, so here the DNA was matched to germline to obtain one. Germline V gene data show CDR1 as GITISATS and CDR2 as ISYDGTV (reference sequence). V was clipped by 0 bases and J by 3 bases; unmatched bases: 2. The length of the CDR3 is 13 residues. CDR3 sequence (DNA): TGTGCCTTGTGGGAGGTGTCTTATTATAAGAAACTCTTT. This encodes CALWEVSYYKKLF.

By sample share, this clone is medium-sized. V usage is TRGV4 and J usage is TRGJ1 or TRGJ2. TCRdb gives no J gene; it was assigned here by matching the DNA to germline. The germline CDR1 and CDR2 sequences are EGSTGY and YDSYTSSV. Losses at the gene ends were 3 bases for V and 3 bases for J; bases not matched to a gene: 2. This CDR3 has 12 amino acids. The DNA for the CDR3 is TGTGCCACCTGGGATAGTTATTATAAGAAACTCTTT. It yields the protein CATWDSYYKKLF.

By its share, this clone is medium-sized (0.01 to 0.1%). V gene TRGV8 combines with J gene TRGJP2. In the absence of a J gene in TCRdb, the DNA was matched to germline to assign it here. CDR3 size: 15 residues. In germline, CDR1 is VENAVY, CDR2 YDSYNSRV. Trimming cost V 3 bases and J 2 bases; bases outside gene matches: 6. This CDR3 is CATWDWVSSDWIKTF. CDR3 coding DNA: TGTGCCACCTGGGATTGGGTGAGTAGTGATTGGATCAAGACGTTT.

This clone is medium-sized. This chain uses TRGV4 with TRGJ1 or TRGJ2. The J gene, absent from TCRdb, was called here by matching the DNA to germline. The germline V gene encodes CDR1 EGSTGY and CDR2 YDSYTSSV. The CDR3 totals 15 residues. V lost 3 bases, J lost 1 base, and 9 bases stayed unmatched. The DNA for the CDR3 is TGTGCCACCTGGGATTCGGTTCCCAATTATTATAAGAAACTCTTT. The encoded protein is CATWDSVPNYYKKLF.

A few counts support this clone. CDR3 region: CATWAPNYYKKLF. The CDR3 nucleotides read TGTGCCACCTGGGCGCCGAATTATTATAAGAAACTCTTT. V gene TRGV8 combines with J gene TRGJ1 or TRGJ2. The J gene, left out of TCRdb, was set here by checking the DNA against germline. V dropped 5 bases and J dropped 0; count of bases not matched to a gene: 4. The CDR3 length is 13 residues. Germline V CDR1 and CDR2: VENAVY, YDSYNSRV.

This clone was detected a few times. The chain carries TRGV2 and TRGJP1. The J gene, absent from TCRdb, was called here by matching the DNA to germline. J was trimmed by 0 bases and V by 2 bases; bases with no gene match: 3. The V gene's germline CDR1 is EGSNGY and CDR2 YDSYNSKV. This CDR3 region has 15 residues. The DNA of the CDR3 is TGTGCCACCTGGGACGAGTATACCACTGGTTGGTTCAAGATATTT. Amino acid sequence: CATWDEYTTGWFKIF.

V is TRGV4 and J is TRGJ1 or TRGJ2. The J gene, left out of TCRdb, was set here by checking the DNA against germline. Germline CDR1 is EGSTGY and CDR2 is YDSYTSSV. Losses at the gene ends were 5 bases for V and 12 bases for J; bases not matched to a gene: 7. The CDR3 consists of 10 residues. The DNA of the CDR3 is TGTGCCACCTGGGGTCCCGGGAAACTCTTT. This gives the protein CATWGPGKLF.

This clone occurred a few times. This chain connects TRGV3 to TRGJ1 or TRGJ2. No J gene was available from TCRdb, and it was assigned here by a germline match of the DNA. V lost 0 bases to trimming and J lost 7 bases; unmatched junction nucleotides: 9. The CDR3 is made up of 14 amino acids. The germline gives CDR1 VTNTFY, CDR2 YDVSTARD (reference sequence). In nucleotides, the CDR3 is TGTGCCACCTGGGACAGGCGGCGGGACTATAAGAAACTCTTT. This encodes CATWDRRRDYKKLF.

Within the sample, this clone is medium-sized. The V call is TRGV2, the J call TRGJP1. The J gene comes from matching the DNA to germline here; TCRdb lacks it. The germline V gene encodes CDR1 EGSNGY and CDR2 YDSYNSKV. The CDR3 is made up of 13 amino acids. V shed 0 bases and J 5 bases; nucleotides not matched to a gene: 0. The DNA of the CDR3 is TGTGCCACCTGGGACGGGACTGGTTGGTTCAAGATATTT. Translated: CATWDGTGWFKIF.

The V segment is TRGV2, and no J call was made. The V gene's germline CDR1 is EGSNGY and CDR2 YDSYNSKV. This CDR3 spans 11 amino acids. The CDR3 loop is CATWDGIRKLF. The CDR3 DNA sequence: TGTGCCACCTGGGACGGGATAAGAAAACTCTTT.

This clone counts as medium-sized (0.01 to 0.1%). The same CDR3 arises from other DNA sequences in this sample as well. This chain joins TRGV3 and TRGJ1 or TRGJ2. The J gene, missing from TCRdb, was assigned here through DNA to germline matching. V lost 0 bases and J lost 7; bases outside the gene matches: 6. The CDR3 contains 13 residues. Per the germline V gene, CDR1 is VTNTFY and CDR2 is YDVSTARD (reference sequence). The CDR3 here is CATWDRPRYKKLF. The DNA for the CDR3 is TGTGCCACCTGGGACAGGCCGCGATATAAGAAACTCTTT.

This clone is labeled as medium-sized. The V gene is TRGV2, the J gene TRGJ1 or TRGJ2. No J gene was available from TCRdb, and it was assigned here by a germline match of the DNA. Trimming removed 5 bases from V and 2 bases from J; junction bases left unmatched: 6. The CDR3 sequence is 13 residues long. CDR1 is EGSNGY and CDR2 is YDSYNSKV in the germline V gene. CDR3 in DNA: TGTGCCACCTGGGTAAATTATTATTATAAGAAACTCTTT. Its protein product is CATWVNYYYKKLF.

This clone is categorized as medium-sized. The rearrangement links TRGV4 to TRGJ1 or TRGJ2. The J gene was not available in TCRdb and was assigned here by matching the DNA to germline segments. The germline V gene encodes CDR1 EGSTGY and CDR2 YDSYTSSV. The CDR3 spans 11 residues. The J segment lost 9 bases and the V segment lost 9 bases, leaving 11 bases of the junction unmatched. The DNA of the CDR3 is TGTGCCACCCCTTTGTGGGGTAAGAAACTCTTT. This gives the protein CATPLWGKKLF.

By share, this clone ranks as medium-sized (0.01 to 0.1%). This chain connects TRGV10 to TRGJ1 or TRGJ2. The J gene was not available in TCRdb and was assigned here by matching the DNA to germline segments. TRGV10 is annotated as an ORF whose role is uncertain. V was clipped by 8 bases and J by 3 bases; unmatched bases: 11. This CDR3 has 14 amino acids. CDR3 coding DNA: TGTGCTGCGTGGGATTATCTGGTTTATTATAAGAAACTCTTT. Translated, it gives CAAWDYLVYYKKLF.

This clone is medium-sized in the sample. The chain combines TRGV11 with TRGJ1 or TRGJ2. The J gene was missing in TCRdb and was found by matching the end of the DNA to germline. TRGV11 is noted as an ORF with a role that remains uncertain. The ends lost 2 bases at V and 0 bases at J; junction bases unmatched: 4. The CDR3 has 15 amino acids. The CDR3: CACWIRPVNYYKKLF. CDR3 nucleotide sequence: TGTGCCTGCTGGATTAGGCCTGTGAATTATTATAAGAAACTCTTT.

This clone is labeled as medium-sized (0.01 to 0.1%). The chain couples TRGV3 to TRGJ1 or TRGJ2. Here the J gene was assigned by germline matching of the DNA, as TCRdb has none. The germline V gene has CDR1 VTNTFY and CDR2 YDVSTARD (reference sequence). This CDR3 contains 12 residues. V trimming: 0 bases; J trimming: 5 bases; junction bases outside the gene matches: 1. This CDR3 is CATWDRHYKKLF. In DNA, the CDR3 is TGTGCCACCTGGGACAGGCATTATAAGAAACTCTTT.